This passage covers 6 T cell receptor beta chains from one sample sequenced in a study of blood T cell repertoires in COVID-19. Here immunoSEQ multiplex PCR was the method, and the copy in TCRdb shows in-frame clones only, minus some. The sample yields hundreds of thousands of clones, 75% to 85% seen once. Sequenced input: peripheral blood. These receptors were taken from a woman aged 25 to 39 with COVID-19, enrolled during active disease.

V and J are TRBV19 and TRBJ2-2; no reliable D call. V shed 6 bases and J shed 1 base, with 12 bases lying between them. The V gene's germline CDR1 is LNHDA and CDR2 SQIVND (reference sequence). The CDR3 runs 15 residues. The CDR3 coding sequence is TGTGCCAGTAGCAAGTCGGCAGGGAACACCGGGGAGCTGTTTTTT. This codes for CASSKSAGNTGELFF.

The chain links TRBV6-1 to TRBJ2-5; D may be TRBD2 (5 bases). The germline V gene has CDR1 MNHNS and CDR2 SASEGT. Trimming left V 3 bases short and J 5 bases short, with 13 bases between. The CDR3 spans 14 residues. CDR3 region: CASSDRGVGETQYF. The CDR3 DNA reads TGTGCCAGCAGTGACCGGGGAGTAGGGGAGACCCAGTACTTC.

The chain couples TRBV3-1 (or the pseudogene TRBV3-2) to TRBJ2-7; 8 nucleotides agree with TRBD1. The germline CDR1 and CDR2 sequences are LGHDT and YNNKEL (reference sequence). This CDR3 region has 13 residues. V gave up 3 bases and J gave up 6 bases; unmatched junction bases: 4. The CDR3 protein is CASSHGRGLEQYF. The CDR3 DNA reads TGTGCCAGCAGCCATGGCAGGGGGCTCGAGCAGTACTTC.

This clone showed up just a few times. This chain joins TRBV7-2 and TRBJ2-7; TRBD1 might be the D (7 bases). The ends were cut back, 6 bases at V and 4 bases at J, with 16 bases in the middle. This CDR3 is 14 amino acids long. Germline-derived CDR1 and CDR2 are SGHTA and FQGNSA. The CDR3 here is CASRRDSGGYEQYF. DNA for the CDR3: TGTGCCAGCAGGCGGGACAGTGGGGGATACGAGCAGTACTTC.

This clone was picked up a small number of times. The chain joins TRBV24-1 to TRBJ2-1, with TRBD2 matching over 10 bases. Germline V lookup: CDR1 KGHDR, CDR2 SFDVKD. J lost 6 bases, V lost 6 bases, and 7 bases had no gene match. This CDR3 spans 15 amino acids. In nucleotides, the CDR3 is TGTGCCACCAGTAGAGCGGGAGGGAGGGGCAATGAGCAGTTCTTC. Its protein is CATSRAGGRGNEQFF.

The V and J genes are TRBV11-2 and TRBJ2-5; 7 positions agree with TRBD2. Germline V gene sequence: CDR1 SGHAT, CDR2 FQNNGV. CDR3 length equals 18 residues. Germline trimming cut 5 bases from V and 0 bases from J; bases unmatched to any gene: 15. The DNA for the CDR3 is TGTGCCAGCAGCCCTCTCCGGGGCAGCGGGGCGTACCAAGAGACCCAGTACTTC. Protein: CASSPLRGSGAYQETQYF.